This is a list of T cell receptor beta chains from one sample in a study of T cells in Graves' hyperthyroidism and ophthalmopathy. TCRdb re-analysed the multiplex PCR reads in MiXCR, keeping a single row per CDR3 protein. The data hold some 490,000 distinct CDR3 sequences, with about 16% observed a single time. Sequencing input: blood. These receptors came from a woman aged 25 to 39 with Graves' ophthalmopathy. Each CDR3 is given with its conserved first and last residue. D genes are given only for firm matches. Rows may omit the clone size; those that give it use once, few, many or a size class.

j_gene | d_gene | abundance | v_gene | CDR3nt | CDR3aa
TRBJ2-5 | NA | few | TRBV6-5 | TGTGCCAGCAGTTACTCCCGCGGCTCCTTCCAAGAGACCCAGTACTTC | CASSYSRGSFQETQYF
TRBJ2-1 | NA | NA | TRBV6-1 | TGTGCCAGCAATCCCGAGCCCGGGAACTCCTACAATGAGCAGTTCTTC | CASNPEPGNSYNEQFF
TRBJ1-2 | NA | many | TRBV11-2 | TGTGCCAGCAGCCCAAGGACGCGGGCGAATGGCTACACCTTC | CASSPRTRANGYTF
TRBJ1-2 | NA | NA | TRBV28 | TGTGCCAGCAGTTTTGAGGACAGTTACTATGGCTACACCTTC | CASSFEDSYYGYTF
TRBJ2-5 | TRBD2 | many | TRBV29-1 | TGCAGCGTTGCGGTAGCGGGAGTGGAGACCCAGTACTTC | CSVAVAGVETQYF
TRBJ2-3 | NA | NA | TRBV7-6 | TGTGCCAGCAGCTTAGGGTCGTCAGTCGCAGATACGCAGTATTTT | CASSLGSSVADTQYF
TRBJ2-7 | TRBD1 | many | TRBV3-1 | TGTGCCAGCAGCCAGGGGACCGACAGGGCCTTCGACGAGCAGTACTTC | CASSQGTDRAFDEQYF
TRBJ2-5 | NA | many | TRBV28 | TGTGCCAGCAGTTTAAGTGCGGGACTTGACTACCAAGAGACCCAGTACTTC | CASSLSAGLDYQETQYF
TRBJ2-5 | TRBD2 | few | TRBV29-1 | TGCAGCGTTCCTCAAGCGGGGACGTACCAAGAGACCCAGTACTTC | CSVPQAGTYQETQYF
TRBJ2-5 | NA | many | TRBV3-1 | TGTGCCAGCAGCCCCCTGTACCAAGAGACCCAGTACTTC | CASSPLYQETQYF
TRBJ2-3 | NA | many | TRBV11-3 | TGTGCCAGCAGCGCAGCGCGCCAAGGAGATACGCAGTATTTT | CASSAARQGDTQYF
TRBJ1-6 | NA | NA | TRBV4-3 | TGCGCCAGCAGCCAAGAAGGATCCTATAATTCACCCCTCCACTTT | CASSQEGSYNSPLHF
TRBJ1-6 | NA | many | TRBV7-9 | TGTGCCAGCAGCTCAAGCAGGGGAATTGGAAATTCACCCCTCCACTTT | CASSSSRGIGNSPLHF
TRBJ2-7 | NA | many | TRBV30 | TGTGCCTGGAGTTTTGCGGGACGAACCTACGAGCAGTACTTC | CAWSFAGRTYEQYF
TRBJ2-1 | NA | NA | TRBV10-1 | TGCGCCAGCAGTGAAAGAAGGTGGCCGGGATACTGCTCCTACAATGAGCAGTTCTTC | CASSERRWPGYCSYNEQFF
TRBJ2-7 | NA | NA | TRBV4-3 | TGCGCCAGCAGCCAAGATCGGACGGGCGAGCAGTACTTC | CASSQDRTGEQYF
TRBJ2-1 | TRBD2 | many | TRBV7-2 | TGTGCCAGCAGCTTACGGATTGGACTAGCGGGAGTGGGTGAGCAGTTCTTC | CASSLRIGLAGVGEQFF
TRBJ1-2 | NA | many | TRBV11-2 | TGTGCCAGCAGCTTATCAGGGGCGGCTGGCTACACCTTC | CASSLSGAAGYTF
TRBJ1-6 | NA | few | TRBV28 | TGTGCCAGCAGACACTCAGGGGCAGGGGCTAATTCACCCCTCCACTTT | CASRHSGAGANSPLHF
TRBJ2-5 | NA | few | TRBV6-1 | TGTGCCAGCCGGAGGTGGGGACGGGGAGAGACCCAGTACTTC | CASRRWGRGETQYF
TRBJ2-7 | TRBD2 | many | TRBV7-2 | TGTGCCAGCAGCTCAGGACTAGCGGCGGGATTCGAGCAGTACTTC | CASSSGLAAGFEQYF
TRBJ2-7 | TRBD1 | many | TRBV5-1 | TGCGCCAGCAGCTGGCAGACAGGGAATTCCGGCGAGCAGTACTTC | CASSWQTGNSGEQYF
TRBJ2-6 | NA | NA | TRBV4-1 | TGCGCCAGCAGCCAAGATCAAGATAGGATGGCAGGTCGTTTTTTTGGGGCCAACGTCCTGACTTTC | CASSQDQDRMAGRFFGANVLTF
TRBJ2-7 | TRBD2 | NA | TRBV4-1 | TGCGCCAGCAGCCCATCGGGAGGACCTTTCTACGAGCAGTACTTC | CASSPSGGPFYEQYF
TRBJ1-2 | NA | many | TRBV6-1 | TGTGCCAGCAGTGAAGTCGACAAATTCTATGGCTACACCTTC | CASSEVDKFYGYTF
TRBJ1-1 | NA | many | TRBV7-2 | TGTGCCAGCAGCTTAAGGGGTGTCCGGAACACTGAAGCTTTCTTT | CASSLRGVRNTEAFF
TRBJ2-4 | TRBD2 | NA | TRBV28 | TGTGCCAGCAGTCGGACTAGCGGGGAAAACATTCAGTACTTC | CASSRTSGENIQYF
TRBJ2-1 | NA | NA | TRBV7-8 | TGTGCCAGCAGCTTAGCGCCAGGGACCTACAATGAGCAGTTCTTC | CASSLAPGTYNEQFF
TRBJ1-2 | TRBD1 | NA | TRBV29-1 | TGCAGCGTTTACGATAGGACAGGGGGCCCTGGCTACACCTTC | CSVYDRTGGPGYTF
TRBJ2-7 | NA | many | TRBV6-1 | TGTGCCAGCAGGACTTCGACAGCTGGCGAGCAGTACTTC | CASRTSTAGEQYF
TRBJ2-7 | NA | many | TRBV28 | TGTGCCAGCAGTTTCGGGCTTTACGAGCAGTACTTC | CASSFGLYEQYF
TRBJ1-3 | TRBD1 | NA | TRBV27 | TGTGCCAGCAGCGACTCGTCCGGGACAGGGGCTGGAAACACCATATATTTT | CASSDSSGTGAGNTIYF
TRBJ1-1 | NA | NA | TRBV18 | TGTGCCAGCTCACCACCCCAGCCCATGAACACTGAAGCTTTCTTT | CASSPPQPMNTEAFF
TRBJ2-7 | NA | many | TRBV7-2 | TGTGCCAGCAGCTACGGCCACGAGCAGTACTTC | CASSYGHEQYF
TRBJ1-1 | NA | few | TRBV7-2 | TGTGCCAGCAGCTTTCAACCTCAGAACACTGAAGCTTTCTTT | CASSFQPQNTEAFF
TRBJ1-2 | NA | few | TRBV7-6 | TGTGCCAGCAGCCAGCGAGGGGGCTACACCTTC | CASSQRGGYTF
TRBJ2-4 | TRBD2 | NA | TRBV29-1 | TGCAACGGCGGGGGGGCAGGGTCGGGAAACATTCAGTACTTC | CNGGGAGSGNIQYF
TRBJ2-4 | TRBD1 | NA | TRBV6-1 | TGTGCCAGCGCCCGGGACAGGGAAGCCAAAAACATTCAGTACTTC | CASARDREAKNIQYF
TRBJ2-7 | NA | NA | TRBV5-1 | TGCGCCAGCCACGACCCCGCAAGCTCCTACGAGCAGTACTTC | CASHDPASSYEQYF
TRBJ2-1 | NA | few | TRBV29-1 | TGCAGCGTTGAACAGTCTTACCTCCCGTACAATGAGCAGTTCTTC | CSVEQSYLPYNEQFF
TRBJ2-2 | TRBD2 | NA | TRBV7-8 | TGTGCCAGCAGCTCCCTCCGACTAGCGGGGACCGGGGAGCTGTTTTTT | CASSSLRLAGTGELFF
TRBJ2-5 | TRBD2 | many | TRBV5-5 | TGTGCCAGCCTTAAGCGGGAGGATCAAGAGACCCAGTACTTC | CASLKREDQETQYF